These 14 T cell receptor beta chains originate from one sample sequenced in a study of PD-1 blockade in classical Hodgkin lymphoma. Time point: cycle 4 day 1 (C4D1), after five to seven weeks of nivolumab. Each and every patient relapsed after autologous stem cell transplantation, and patients got differing brentuximab vedotin exposure. Negative magnetic selection isolated CD4+ T cells from thawed PBMCs. The data were produced by immunoSEQ multiplex PCR, yet TCRdb's version contains in-frame clones alone and is incomplete. The sample shows 25,000 to 35,000 clones, 70% to 85% of them seen only once. The starting material was CD4+ T cells from blood, obtained before the fourth cycle of nivolumab. Every receptor here comes from a human donor with classical Hodgkin lymphoma.

The chain combines TRBV11-2 with TRBJ2-5, with a possible D match to TRBD2 (6 bases). Trimming removed 1 base at V and 4 bases at J, with 16 bases between. The CDR3 covers 16 residues. Per germline, CDR1 SGHAT and CDR2 FQNNGV. The CDR3 sequence is CASSLGGTRTRETQYF. The DNA of the CDR3 is TGTGCCAGCAGCTTAGGGGGGACTCGAACACGAGAGACCCAGTACTTC. The whole variable domain, remainder taken from reference TRBV11-2 and TRBJ2-5, is EAGVAQSPRYKIIEKRQSVAFWCNPISGHATLYWYQQILGQGPKLLIQFQNNGVVDDSQLPKDRFSAERLKGVDSTLKIQPAKLEDSAVYLCASSLGGTRTRETQYFGPGTRLLVL.

The V gene is TRBV5-4, the J gene TRBJ2-7, with D tentatively TRBD2 (6 bases). The V gene lost 2 bases and the J gene lost 7 bases, with 16 bases spanning the gap. This CDR3 region has 14 residues. CDR1 and CDR2 from the germline V gene are SGHNT and YYREEE (reference sequence). The CDR3 DNA reads as TGTGCCAGCAGCTTTCTTGGCGGGACTCTTGAGCAGTACTTC. Its protein is CASSFLGGTLEQYF. Supplemented by reference TRBV5-4 and TRBJ2-7, the full variable domain reads ETGVTQSPTHLIKTRGQQVTLRCSSQSGHNTVSWYQQALGQGPQFIFQYYREEENGRGNFPPRFSGLQFPNYSSELNVNALELDDSALYLCASSFLGGTLEQYFGPGTRLTVT.

The chain combines TRBV10-3 with TRBJ2-1, with D possibly matching TRBD2 (6 bases). The CDR3 totals 16 residues. CDR1 is ENHRY, CDR2 SYGVKD, per germline. V was pared by 6 bases and J by 2 bases, with 17 bases between. CDR3 DNA: TGTGCCATCAGCGATCCTGGACGCGGGACCTACAATGAGCAGTTCTTC. It yields the protein CAISDPGRGTYNEQFF.

The CDR3: CASATSGSTDTQYF. The CDR3 region has the DNA TGTGCCAGCGCGACTAGCGGAAGCACAGATACGCAGTATTTT. The chain couples TRBV6-1 to TRBJ2-3, with TRBD2 identical over 9 bases. Germline assignment: CDR1 MNHNS and CDR2 SASEGT. V was pared by 8 bases and J by 0 bases, with 3 bases of the junction left unmatched. The CDR3 contains 14 residues.

V is TRBV6-5 and J is TRBJ1-2, with D perhaps matching TRBD1 (5 bases). The CDR3 runs to 15 residues. Germline CDR1 is MNHEY and CDR2 is SVGAGI. Trimming cost V 2 bases and J 5 bases, with 15 bases left between them. The CDR3 loop reads CASSYSAGAGYGYTF. The CDR3 region has the DNA TGTGCCAGCAGTTACAGCGCCGGGGCGGGGTATGGCTACACCTTC.

The chain uses TRBV19 and TRBJ1-6, with 10 bases lining up with TRBD1. J lost 7 bases, V lost 4 bases, and 7 bases had no gene match. Germline-derived CDR1 and CDR2 are LNHDA and SQIVND (reference sequence). This CDR3 spans 16 amino acids. As DNA, the CDR3 is TGTGCCAGTAGTAGAGGGACAGGGGATTCAAATTCACCCCTCCACTTT. This codes for CASSRGTGDSNSPLHF.

This chain joins TRBV5-1 and TRBJ2-3; 7 bases agree with TRBD2. The length of the CDR3 is 15 residues. Germline V CDR1 and CDR2: SGHRS, YFSETQ. J gave up 6 bases and V 1 base, and 8 bases lay outside the gene matches. The CDR3 reads CASSLLGEGSDTQYF. The CDR3 nucleotides read TGCGCCAGCAGCTTGTTAGGGGAGGGCTCGGATACGCAGTATTTT.

The V and J genes are TRBV6-4 and TRBJ2-2; a possible D gene is TRBD1 (5 bases). The CDR3 runs to 11 residues. CDR1 is MRHNA, CDR2 SNTAGT, per germline. V was trimmed by 7 bases and J by 8 bases, leaving 8 bases between them. In DNA form, the CDR3 reads TGTGCCAGCATAGGGGTGGGGGAGCTGTTTTTT. This sequence encodes CASIGVGELFF.

This clone showed up just a few times. V is TRBV19 and J is TRBJ1-2; D unresolved. The CDR3 consists of 15 residues. The germline CDR1 and CDR2 sequences are LNHDA and SQIVND (reference sequence). The V gene lost 6 bases and the J gene lost 0 bases, with 14 bases spanning the gap. CDR3 protein: CASRRGEYANYGYTF. The CDR3 DNA reads as TGTGCCAGTAGACGAGGAGAATACGCTAACTATGGCTACACCTTC.

The V and J genes are TRBV10-3 and TRBJ1-5, with a tentative D call TRBD1 (5 bases). CDR3 length equals 15 residues. Germline V gives CDR1 ENHRY, CDR2 SYGVKD. V was clipped by 5 bases and J by 5 bases, with 16 bases between them. CDR3 residues: CAISKTALVDQPQHF. CDR3 nucleotides: TGTGCCATCAGTAAGACAGCTCTCGTGGATCAGCCCCAGCATTTT.

The chain combines TRBV7-2 with TRBJ1-1; maybe TRBD1 (6 bases). Germline V lookup: CDR1 SGHTA, CDR2 FQGNSA. This CDR3 contains 15 residues. Trimming shortened V by 2 bases and J by 2 bases, and 12 bases separated the two germline ends. The CDR3 nucleotides are TGTGCCAGCAGCTTAACCGGGACAACTAACACTGAAGCTTTCTTT. Translating it yields CASSLTGTTNTEAFF.

This clone was seen only a few times. The CDR3 sequence: CASSLPRRYEQYF. The CDR3 nucleotides are TGTGCCAGCAGCCTCCCCCGGCGGTACGAGCAGTACTTC. The V gene is TRBV27, the J gene TRBJ2-7; the D is unclear. This CDR3 has 13 amino acids. Germline V gene data show CDR1 as MNHEY and CDR2 as SMNVEV (reference sequence). V was clipped by 6 bases and J by 4 bases, with 13 bases between them.

The chain couples TRBV19 to TRBJ2-3, with 8 bases that match TRBD2. The CDR3 has 14 residues. V was pared by 6 bases and J by 4 bases, with 6 bases of the junction left unmatched. The germline gives CDR1 LNHDA, CDR2 SQIVND (reference sequence). The CDR3, as DNA: TGTGCCAGTAGGGCGGCGGGAGGCCCAGATACGCAGTATTTT. Translated, it gives CASRAAGGPDTQYF.

This clone came up a few times. V and J are TRBV6-6 and TRBJ1-2, with no clear D. Germline V CDR1 and CDR2: MNHNY, SVGAGI (reference sequence). The CDR3 runs to 15 residues. Deletions cut 2 bases from V and 7 bases from J, with 17 bases between. CDR3 coding DNA: TGTGCCAGCAGTTACACCCAAGGACCCCTGGGTGGCTACACCTTC. Translation gives CASSYTQGPLGGYTF.